The 5 T cell receptor beta chains reported below all come from one sample, sequenced in a study of blood T cells in healthy people across ages. Next came a second PCR, run for about 7 to 11 cycles, which used a sample-barcoded 5' primer along with a J-beta primer mix. TCRdb redid the calling of the 5' RACE reads with MiXCR, one entry per CDR3 protein. The data contain 1.5 million or so distinct CDR3 sequences, 42% of them singletons. Sequences were obtained from blood. The receptors here all came from a woman between 18 and 30 years old in good health.

This clonotype was found once. This chain uses TRBV10-2 with TRBJ2-7; 12 bases agree with TRBD1. Trimming at V came to 3 bases and at J to 4 bases, leaving 7 bases not matched to a gene. Germline assignment: CDR1 WSHSY and CDR2 SAAADI. CDR3 length: 16 amino acids. The CDR3 sequence: CASSDAGTGGRYEQYF. The CDR3 DNA reads TGCGCCAGCAGTGACGCCGGGACAGGGGGCAGGTACGAGCAGTACTTC.

The CDR3 here is CASSFFSSDTQYF. DNA of the CDR3: TGTGCCAGCAGCTTTTTTAGTTCAGATACGCAGTATTTT. The chain uses TRBV7-8 and TRBJ2-3; D not certain. The CDR3 is 13 amino acids. V lost 3 bases and J lost 4, with 8 bases in between. CDR1 and CDR2 from the germline V gene are SGHVS and FQNEAQ.

The sample holds many counts of this clonotype. The V and J genes are TRBV12-3 or TRBV12-4 and TRBJ2-3; 9 bases align to TRBD2. This CDR3 comprises 14 residues. V lost 6 bases, J lost 1 base, and 2 bases stayed unmatched. The CDR3 is CASRTSGGTDTQYF. The DNA for the CDR3 is TGTGCCAGCAGGACTAGCGGAGGCACAGATACGCAGTATTTT.

Comments on this clonotype: One end of the junction fails to match germline, which may point to a read error. The chain has TRBV7-9 and TRBJ1-2, with a tentative D call TRBD1 (5 bases). CDR1 and CDR2 (germline): SEHNR, FQNEAQ (reference sequence). This CDR3 is built from 16 residues. The CDR3 region is CVSSYIGATVHYGYTF. The CDR3, as DNA: TGTGTCAGCAGCTACATTGGGGCGACAGTACACTATGGCTACACCTTC.

This clonotype was seen a few times. This chain uses TRBV7-2 with TRBJ2-7; no definite D call. V lost 2 bases and J lost 4, with 12 bases in between. From germline, CDR1 is SGHTA and CDR2 FQGNSA. This CDR3 comprises 14 residues. The DNA of the CDR3 is TGTGCCAGCAGCTTAATGGCAGATTATTACGAGCAGTACTTC. This sequence encodes CASSLMADYYEQYF.